One sample yielded the 32 T cell receptor beta chains listed below, sequenced in a study of radiotherapy plus CTLA-4 blockade in lung cancer. Repertoires were generated with immunoSEQ multiplex PCR, while TCRdb's copy carries only in-frame clones and drops some. The table records around 86,000 clones, around 83% of them present only once. The specimen was peripheral blood, collected from a patient treated with radiotherapy plus ipilimumab. Source of these receptors: a human donor with non-small cell lung cancer who had stable disease on radiotherapy plus ipilimumab.

The chain uses TRBV28 and TRBJ1-3; perhaps TRBD1 as D (6 bases). CDR3 length: 15 amino acids. CDR1 is MDHEN, CDR2 SYDVKM, per germline. V gave up 4 bases and J gave up 4 bases, with 14 bases separating them. For the CDR3, the DNA is TGTGCCAGCAGTTCACGCCAGGGGTTGGGAAACACCATATATTTT. Translated: CASSSRQGLGNTIYF.

This clone has only one observation. The chain uses TRBV4-1 and TRBJ2-7; a possible D gene is TRBD1 (6 bases). Trimming took off 1 base at V and 5 bases at J, with 9 bases between the two ends. The CDR3 extends over 13 amino acids. CDR1 and CDR2 (germline): MGHRA, YSYEKL. The CDR3 is CASSQVNRDEQYF. The CDR3 bases are TGCGCCAGCAGCCAAGTTAACAGGGACGAGCAGTACTTC.

The chain recombines TRBV6-6 with TRBJ1-4, with D unresolved. This CDR3 contains 14 residues. The V end lost 6 bases, the J end lost 5 bases, and 13 bases lay between the germline ends. Per germline, CDR1 MNHNY and CDR2 SVGAGI (reference sequence). CDR3 residues: CASRIDGRNEKLFF. CDR3 coding DNA: TGTGCCAGCAGGATCGACGGAAGGAATGAAAAACTGTTTTTT.

This chain links TRBV19 with TRBJ1-2, with D perhaps TRBD1 (6 bases). Germline lookup yields CDR1 LNHDA and CDR2 SQIVND (reference sequence). CDR3 length: 11 residues. Trimming pared 5 bases from V and 7 bases from J, leaving 8 bases between. As DNA, the CDR3 is TGTGCCAGTAGTTGGGGGGCTGGCTACACCTTC. Translated: CASSWGAGYTF.

The chain couples TRBV6-1 to TRBJ2-7, with D perhaps given as TRBD1 or TRBD2 (5 bases each). Trimming removed 7 bases from V and 1 base from J, with 14 bases in between. From germline, CDR1 is MNHNS and CDR2 SASEGT. The CDR3 spans 14 residues. The CDR3 nucleotides read TGTGCCAGCACCCTCGGGTGGGGGTCCTACGAGCAGTACTTC. Translating gives CASTLGWGSYEQYF.

V gene TRBV27 combines with J gene TRBJ2-7, with D unresolved. CDR1 and CDR2 (germline): MNHEY, SMNVEV (reference sequence). V lost 4 bases, J lost 2 bases, and 6 bases lay in between. This CDR3 is built from 12 residues. The CDR3 DNA reads as TGTGCCAGCAGTTCCGTCCCCTACGAGCAGTACTTC. It encodes CASSSVPYEQYF.

The chain employs TRBV5-1 and TRBJ1-2, with TRBD1 matching over 11 bases. The V gene end was trimmed by 2 bases and the J gene end by 9 bases; junction bases not matched to a gene: 6. This CDR3 is 14 amino acids long. Germline V gene lookup returns CDR1 SGHRS and CDR2 YFSETQ. The CDR3: CASSFGQGASSYTF. In nucleotides, the CDR3 is TGCGCCAGCAGCTTTGGACAGGGGGCCTCGAGCTACACCTTC.

The chain couples TRBV10-1 to TRBJ1-1; no clear D. Germline CDR1 reads WNHNN; CDR2 reads SYGVQD (reference sequence). This CDR3 is built from 13 residues. V lost 5 bases and J 6 bases, leaving 13 bases between the germline ends. DNA of the CDR3: TGCGCCAGCAGTTCTAACTTGGGCTCTGAAGCTTTCTTT. It encodes CASSSNLGSEAFF.

The rearrangement joins TRBV7-8 to TRBJ1-5; D is unclear. Germline lookup yields CDR1 SGHVS and CDR2 FQNEAQ. Trimming cost V 5 bases and J 0 bases, with 11 bases left between them. CDR3 size: 15 residues. The CDR3 loop is CASSEGPNSNQPQHF. In nucleotides, the CDR3 is TGTGCCAGCAGCGAAGGGCCTAATAGCAATCAGCCCCAGCATTTT.

V and J are TRBV18 and TRBJ2-5; unclear D gene. Deletions cut 6 bases from V and 1 base from J, with 15 bases between. Germline V gene sequence: CDR1 KGHSH, CDR2 LQKENI. The CDR3 sequence is 15 residues long. CDR3 coding DNA: TGTGCCAGCTCCCTGCAACTGGGTTTCCAAGAGACCCAGTACTTC. This sequence encodes CASSLQLGFQETQYF.

This clone was recorded once. The genes are TRBV7-7 and TRBJ2-7, with D hard to call. The CDR3 totals 13 residues. Trimming cost V 1 base and J 6 bases, with 10 bases left between them. The germline V gene encodes CDR1 SSHAT and CDR2 FNYEAQ (reference sequence). The CDR3 sequence: CASSLGASGEQYF. The CDR3 nucleotides are TGTGCCAGCAGCTTAGGGGCCTCGGGCGAGCAGTACTTC.

The chain combines TRBV4-1 with TRBJ2-6; 9 bases are a match to TRBD1. The ends lost 0 bases at V and 3 bases at J; junction bases unmatched: 9. This CDR3 spans 19 amino acids. Germline CDR1 reads MGHRA; CDR2 reads YSYEKL. CDR3 loop: CASSQERGTGGFGANVLTF. CDR3 nucleotides: TGCGCCAGCAGCCAAGAAAGGGGAACAGGGGGCTTTGGGGCCAACGTCCTGACTTTC.

The chain recombines TRBV11-2 with TRBJ2-7; either TRBD1 or TRBD2 may supply D (5 bases each). Per the germline V gene, CDR1 is SGHAT and CDR2 is FQNNGV. V was shortened by 0 bases and J by 2 bases, with 14 bases between the two germline ends. The CDR3 length is 16 residues. CDR3 sequence: CASSLDLGAAAYEQYF. The CDR3 coding sequence is TGTGCCAGCAGCTTAGACCTCGGGGCAGCCGCCTACGAGCAGTACTTC.

This chain connects TRBV5-1 to TRBJ2-7; D may be TRBD1 (5 bases). Germline loops: CDR1 SGHRS, CDR2 YFSETQ. V was pared by 0 bases and J by 6 bases, with 7 bases between. The CDR3 extends over 12 amino acids. For the CDR3, the DNA is TGCGCCAGCAGCTTGGAGGGGTTCGAGCAGTACTTC. Amino acid sequence: CASSLEGFEQYF.

V is TRBV19 and J is TRBJ1-1, with 7 bases identical to TRBD1. The CDR3 has 13 amino acids. CDR1 is LNHDA and CDR2 is SQIVND in the germline V gene (reference sequence). The trim removed 7 bases at V and 3 bases at J, leaving 5 bases unmatched. CDR3 nucleotide sequence: TGTGCCAGTAAGGGCAGGGGGGACACTGAAGCTTTCTTT. Encoded protein: CASKGRGDTEAFF.

The gene calls are TRBV7-9 and TRBJ1-2, with a tentative D call TRBD1 (6 bases). The germline V and J ends were trimmed by 3 bases and 5 bases, with 13 bases remaining between them. Per germline, CDR1 SEHNR and CDR2 FQNEAQ (reference sequence). The CDR3 runs to 14 residues. CDR3 nucleotides: TGTGCCAGCAGCTTGGCAGGGGAGTCTTATGGCTACACCTTC. Translation gives CASSLAGESYGYTF.

This chain links TRBV28 with TRBJ1-1, with a tentative D call TRBD1 (5 bases). V was trimmed by 5 bases and J by 4 bases, leaving 17 bases between them. The CDR3 spans 15 residues. Germline-derived CDR1 and CDR2 are MDHEN and SYDVKM. The CDR3 loop is CASSTQGRGSTEAFF. The CDR3 coding sequence is TGTGCCAGCAGTACCCAAGGACGGGGGAGCACTGAAGCTTTCTTT.

This chain links TRBV7-3 with TRBJ2-5; D not certain. Germline V lookup: CDR1 SGHTA, CDR2 FQGTGA. V lost 5 bases to trimming and J lost 1 base, with 8 bases between them. The CDR3 extends over 13 amino acids. Here the CDR3 reads CASSRYPQETQYF. CDR3 in DNA: TGTGCCAGCAGCCGATATCCCCAAGAGACCCAGTACTTC. Full variable domain (remainder filled in from reference TRBV7-3 and TRBJ2-5): GAGVSQTPSNKVTEKGKYVELRCDPISGHTALYWYRQSLGQGPEFLIYFQGTGAADDSGLPNDRFFAVRPEGSVSTLKIQRTERGDSAVYLCASSRYPQETQYFGPGTRLLVL.

The chain uses TRBV5-4 and TRBJ2-2; possible D gene TRBD1, 6 bases. The germline V and J ends were trimmed by 5 bases and 3 bases, with 14 bases remaining between them. Germline CDR1 reads SGHNT; CDR2 reads YYREEE (reference sequence). This CDR3 spans 15 amino acids. CDR3 bases: TGTGCCAGCAGTCGTCCGGGACAAGACACCGGGGAGCTGTTTTTT. It translates to CASSRPGQDTGELFF.

The J gene is TRBJ1-4, the V gene TRBV11-1; D is possibly TRBD1 (5 bases). Trimming pared 5 bases from V and 3 bases from J, leaving 10 bases between. Germline V gives CDR1 SGHAT, CDR2 FQDESV (reference sequence). CDR3 length: 14 amino acids. The CDR3 DNA follows: TGTGCCAGCAGCGTCGACAGTCCTAATGAAAAACTGTTTTTT. This encodes CASSVDSPNEKLFF.

The rearrangement uses TRBV28 and TRBJ1-1; D not certain. There are 15 residues in the CDR3. Germline CDR1 reads MDHEN; CDR2 reads SYDVKM. V was cut by 3 bases and J by 0 bases, with 11 bases left in between. The CDR3 loop is CASSFGGIMNTEAFF. Written as DNA, the CDR3 is TGTGCCAGCAGTTTTGGAGGGATCATGAACACTGAAGCTTTCTTT.

This clone came up once. V and J are TRBV6-6 and TRBJ2-1, with 8 bases aligning to TRBD2. CDR3 length equals 14 residues. Germline loops: CDR1 MNHNY, CDR2 SVGAGI (reference sequence). With V trimmed by 4 bases and J by 7 bases, 6 bases remained unmatched. CDR3 nucleotide sequence: TGTGCCAGCAGTTTTAGCGGGACTCTAAATGAGCAGTTCTTC. It codes for CASSFSGTLNEQFF.

The CDR3 coding sequence is TGTGCCAGCAGCGAGAACGTGGCGCCTCCGAACACCGGGGAGCTGTTTTTT. Translation gives CASSENVAPPNTGELFF. The rearrangement links TRBV2 to TRBJ2-2, with unresolved D. CDR1 is SNHLY, CDR2 FYNNEI, per germline. Trimming shortened V by 6 bases and J by 0 bases, and 17 bases separated the two germline ends. CDR3 length: 17 residues.

This sequence joins TRBV5-3 and TRBJ2-2; no firm D call. TRBV5-3 has ORF status, its function being uncertain. The V end was cut by 4 bases, the J end by 5 bases, with 12 bases between. The CDR3 runs 14 residues. CDR3 protein: CARSPRLRTGELFF. The DNA for the CDR3 is TGTGCCAGAAGCCCCCGGTTACGGACCGGGGAGCTGTTTTTT.

This sequence joins TRBV5-1 and TRBJ2-3, with TRBD2 matching over 8 bases. The CDR3 runs to 19 residues. Trimming removed 3 bases from V and 5 bases from J; junction bases left unmatched: 20. Germline V CDR1 and CDR2: SGHRS, YFSETQ. The CDR3 bases are TGCGCCAGCAGCTCGGGAAGGGTTCAACCGGGGGGGCGAAAAGATACGCAGTATTTT. Translating it yields CASSSGRVQPGGRKDTQYF.

This clone has just a few counts. The genes are TRBV7-8 and TRBJ1-1, with TRBD1 matching 8 bases. J was trimmed by 1 base and V by 5 bases; bases with no gene match: 6. Germline assignment: CDR1 SGHVS and CDR2 FQNEAQ. The CDR3 is 15 amino acids. The CDR3 region has the DNA TGTGCCAGCAGCAAAGGGGGACAGGCGAACACTGAAGCTTTCTTT. Protein product: CASSKGGQANTEAFF.

The J gene is TRBJ1-5, the V gene TRBV7-2; D is ambiguous. This CDR3 spans 16 amino acids. CDR1 and CDR2 from the germline V gene are SGHTA and FQGNSA. Trimming cost V 2 bases and J 2 bases, with 13 bases left between them. CDR3 DNA: TGTGCCAGCAGCTTATCCGCGACAAAAGGCAATCAGCCCCAGCATTTT. Encoded protein: CASSLSATKGNQPQHF.

The chain has TRBV2 and TRBJ2-1, with 11 bases lining up with TRBD2. This CDR3 is built from 13 residues. Germline V gene data show CDR1 as SNHLY and CDR2 as FYNNEI. V gave up 11 bases and J gave up 9 bases; unmatched junction bases: 9. The CDR3 loop reads CARIGTSGFEQFF. The CDR3 DNA reads as TGTGCCCGTATCGGGACTAGCGGTTTTGAGCAGTTCTTC.

V and J are TRBV4-1 and TRBJ2-7; D gene ambiguous. Deletions cut 1 base from V and 1 base from J, with 11 bases between. This CDR3 is 15 amino acids long. Germline V gene sequence: CDR1 MGHRA, CDR2 YSYEKL. The CDR3 spells CASSQALGRSYEQYF. CDR3 bases: TGCGCCAGCAGCCAAGCCTTGGGTCGGTCCTACGAGCAGTACTTC.

This clone has just one count. The genes are TRBV6-1 and TRBJ1-1, with D maybe TRBD1 (6 bases). Germline V gives CDR1 MNHNS, CDR2 SASEGT. V gave up 2 bases and J gave up 5 bases, with 15 bases separating them. This CDR3 has 15 amino acids. CDR3 protein: CASSERSRGVTEAFF. CDR3 nucleotides: TGTGCCAGCAGTGAACGTTCTAGGGGGGTGACTGAAGCTTTCTTT.

This clone was seen a few times. This CDR3 is CASSHGQGAFVGSPLHF. In nucleotides, the CDR3 is TGTGCCAGCAGCCACGGACAGGGGGCCTTTGTTGGTTCACCCCTCCACTTT. The chain couples TRBV7-2 to TRBJ1-6; 11 bases fit TRBD1. Trimming removed 5 bases from V and 9 bases from J; junction bases left unmatched: 12. The CDR3 sequence is 17 residues long. Germline CDR1 SGHTA, CDR2 FQGNSA. Full variable domain (missing parts from reference TRBV7-2 and TRBJ1-6): GAGVSQSPSNKVTEKGKDVELRCDPISGHTALYWYRQSLGQGLEFLIYFQGNSAPDKSGLPSDRFSAERTGGSVSTLTIQRTQQEDSAVYLCASSHGQGAFVGSPLHFGNGTRLTVT.

The gene calls are TRBV28 and TRBJ1-6, with 7 nucleotides matching TRBD1. V lost 5 bases, J lost 7 bases, and 8 bases stayed unmatched. This CDR3 comprises 15 residues. Germline CDR1 MDHEN, CDR2 SYDVKM. CDR3 region: CASSPPDRRNSPLHF. The CDR3 DNA is TGTGCCAGCAGTCCCCCGGACAGGAGAAATTCACCCCTCCACTTT.